The next 8 T cell receptor beta chains were all read from a single sample in a study of blood T cells in healthy people across ages. Through a sample-barcoded 5' primer and a J-beta primer mix, a second PCR was run for roughly 6 to 12 cycles. TCRdb re-derived calls from the 5' RACE reads in MiXCR, one entry per CDR3 protein. The data show hundreds of thousands of distinct CDR3 sequences, approximately 30% seen once. The sequencing input was blood. The receptors stem from a woman older than 75 in good health.

The rearrangement links TRBV6-1 to TRBJ2-1; 13 nucleotides line up with TRBD2. The CDR3 runs 18 residues. The germline V gene has CDR1 MNHNS and CDR2 SASEGT. After removal of 8 bases from V and 4 bases from J, the junction contained 14 bases not matched to a gene. CDR3 sequence reads: CASGETSGGTGFYNEQFF. The CDR3 nucleotides are TGTGCCAGCGGAGAGACTAGCGGGGGGACCGGGTTTTACAATGAGCAGTTCTTC.

This clonotype has ten or more counts. The chain has TRBV12-3 or TRBV12-4 and TRBJ1-4; tentatively, D is TRBD1 (6 bases). V lost 6 bases and J 5 bases, leaving 13 bases between the germline ends. This CDR3 contains 14 residues. The CDR3 DNA reads as TGTGCCAGCAGGACGAGGGGGTCCAATGAAAAACTGTTTTTT. Residues: CASRTRGSNEKLFF.

Ten or more counts support this clonotype. J is TRBJ2-7 and V is TRBV20-1; 8 positions match TRBD1. Germline V gives CDR1 DFQATT, CDR2 SNEGSKA (reference sequence). The junction had 7 bases not matched to a gene; V was cut back by 7 bases and J by 2 bases. CDR3 length: 13 amino acids. The CDR3 reads CSVQGAVAYEQYF. The CDR3 DNA reads TGCAGTGTCCAGGGGGCGGTAGCCTACGAGCAGTACTTC.

The chain recombines TRBV5-1 with TRBJ2-1, with D possibly TRBD2 on 5 matching bases. The V gene lost 3 bases and the J gene lost 1 base, with 11 bases spanning the gap. The germline V gene has CDR1 SGHRS and CDR2 YFSETQ. The length of the CDR3 is 15 residues. CDR3 nucleotide sequence: TGCGCCAGCAGCTCGGAGGTGGTATCCTACAATGAGCAGTTCTTC. Translating it yields CASSSEVVSYNEQFF.

Note on this clonotype: This may stem from a read error, because a much larger clone lies one nucleotide away. This chain joins TRBV7-3 and TRBJ2-1; 9 nucleotides match TRBD2. Germline V gene sequence: CDR1 SGHTA, CDR2 FQGTGA. Trimming cost V 7 bases and J 4 bases; bases outside gene matches: 14. This CDR3 has 17 amino acids. The CDR3 here is CASNPPRRGGLYNEQFF. In DNA form, the CDR3 reads TGTGCCAGCAACCCCCCAAGGCGGGGGGGCCTATACAATGAGCAGTTCTTC.

This clonotype was seen repeatedly, ten times or more. This chain connects TRBV6-2 or TRBV6-3 to TRBJ2-7, with a possible D match to TRBD2 (6 bases). The CDR3 length is 14 residues. CDR1 MNHEY and CDR2 SVGEGT come from the germline V gene. Trimming stripped 4 bases from V and 4 bases from J, with 14 bases between. CDR3 loop: CASSSSGTSYEQYF. Here the CDR3 DNA reads TGTGCCAGCAGTTCCTCCGGGACTTCATACGAGCAGTACTTC.

Ten or more counts support this clonotype. The V call is TRBV12-3 or TRBV12-4, the J call TRBJ2-3; D uncertain. Trimming took 2 bases from V and 4 from J, leaving 7 bases between them. The CDR3 runs 13 residues. In DNA, the CDR3 is TGTGCCAGCAGTTTACGCCCTGCAGATACGCAGTATTTT. Translating gives CASSLRPADTQYF.

In this sample, this clonotype turned up a few times. The chain carries TRBV7-3 and TRBJ2-3, with D possibly being TRBD1 (5 bases). Trimming took off 0 bases at V and 6 bases at J, with 7 bases between the two ends. The CDR3 contains 13 residues. Germline V gives CDR1 SGHTA, CDR2 FQGTGA. CDR3 in DNA: TGTGCCAGCAGCTTAACGACAGAGGATACGCAGTATTTT. Its protein product is CASSLTTEDTQYF.